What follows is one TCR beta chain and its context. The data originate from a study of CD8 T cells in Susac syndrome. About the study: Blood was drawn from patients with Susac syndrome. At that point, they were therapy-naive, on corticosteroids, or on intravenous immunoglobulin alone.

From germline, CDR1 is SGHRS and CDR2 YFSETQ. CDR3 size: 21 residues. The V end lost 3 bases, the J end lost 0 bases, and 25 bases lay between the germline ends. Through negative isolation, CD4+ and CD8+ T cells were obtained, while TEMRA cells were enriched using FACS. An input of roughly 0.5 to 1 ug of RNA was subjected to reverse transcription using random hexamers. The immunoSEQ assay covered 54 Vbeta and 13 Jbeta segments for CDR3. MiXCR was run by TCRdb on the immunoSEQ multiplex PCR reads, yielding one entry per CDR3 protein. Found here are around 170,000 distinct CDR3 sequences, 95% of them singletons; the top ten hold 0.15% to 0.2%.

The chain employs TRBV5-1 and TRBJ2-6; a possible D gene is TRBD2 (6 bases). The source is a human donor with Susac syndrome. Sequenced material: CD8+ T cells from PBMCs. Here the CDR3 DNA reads TGCGCCAGCAGCTCGCGGGGCGGCTTTGGGGAGGTAACCTCTGGGGCCAACGTCCTGACTTTC. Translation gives CASSSRGGFGEVTSGANVLTF.